This T cell receptor beta chain was sequenced in a study of OX40 agonist ivuxolimab in advanced cancers. This table comes from immunoSEQ multiplex PCR, and its TCRdb copy is limited to in-frame clones, with some not included. The sample records roughly 97,000 clones, roughly 90% being singletons. Comments on this clone: Its antigen is unidentified.

Enrollment shut out patients with autoimmune disease history or systemic immunosuppression. Whole-study results and caveats: Dose levels from 0.1 to 3.0 mg/kg saw CD4+ and CD8+ blood T cells expand clonally by week 6. Antigens targeted by the expanded peripheral T cells were not determined.

Trimming stripped 6 bases from V and 7 bases from J, with 13 bases between. Germline values: CDR1 SGHDN, CDR2 FVKESK. The CDR3 has 13 residues. This material consisted of CD4+ or CD8+ T cells sorted from blood, taken in a trial of the OX40 agonist ivuxolimab. This receptor was identified in an adult with an advanced solid tumor such as melanoma, head and neck, liver or kidney cancer. V usage is TRBV14 and J usage is TRBJ2-1; perhaps TRBD1 as D (5 bases). As DNA, the CDR3 is TGTGCCAGCAGAGGGGCAGGAAGAAATGAGCAGTTCTTC. Translated, it gives CASRGAGRNEQFF.